This record covers a single T cell receptor beta chain. This entry comes from a study of blood T cell repertoires in COVID-19. Study as a whole: Samples of COVID-19 (acute and convalescent) were obtained from the United States, Italy and Spain.

The germline V gene encodes CDR1 DFQATT and CDR2 SNEGSKA (reference sequence). V lost 3 bases, J lost 0 bases, and 12 bases lay in between. The CDR3 totals 14 residues. Profiling relied on immunoSEQ multiplex PCR, and the TCRdb table lists in-frame clones only, not all of them. The sample shows under 350,000 clones, less than 85% of them seen only once. The TCR was taken from a man in his sixties who had recovered from COVID-19. The sample comprised peripheral blood. The chain is built from TRBV20-1 and TRBJ2-7, with D maybe TRBD2 (6 bases). The CDR3 spells CSASGTQSSYEQYF. CDR3 sequence (DNA): TGCAGTGCTAGTGGGACTCAGAGCTCCTACGAGCAGTACTTC.